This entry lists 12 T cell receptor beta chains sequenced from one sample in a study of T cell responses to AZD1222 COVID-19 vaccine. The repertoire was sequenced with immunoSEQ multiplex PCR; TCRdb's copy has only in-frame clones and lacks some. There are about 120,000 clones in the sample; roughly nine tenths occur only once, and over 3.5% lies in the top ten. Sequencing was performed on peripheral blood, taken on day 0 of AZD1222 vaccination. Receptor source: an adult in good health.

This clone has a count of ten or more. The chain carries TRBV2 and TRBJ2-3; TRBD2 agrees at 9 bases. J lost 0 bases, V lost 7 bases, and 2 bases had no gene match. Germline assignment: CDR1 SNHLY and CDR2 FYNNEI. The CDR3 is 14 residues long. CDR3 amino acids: CASISGGSTDTQYF. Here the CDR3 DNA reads TGTGCCAGCATTAGCGGGGGTAGCACAGATACGCAGTATTTT.

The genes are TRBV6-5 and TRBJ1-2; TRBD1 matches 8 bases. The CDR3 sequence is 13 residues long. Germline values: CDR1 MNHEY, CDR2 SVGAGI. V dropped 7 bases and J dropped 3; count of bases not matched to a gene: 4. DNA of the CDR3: TGTGCCAGCAAGCCAGGGGGCCACTATGGCTACACCTTC. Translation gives CASKPGGHYGYTF.

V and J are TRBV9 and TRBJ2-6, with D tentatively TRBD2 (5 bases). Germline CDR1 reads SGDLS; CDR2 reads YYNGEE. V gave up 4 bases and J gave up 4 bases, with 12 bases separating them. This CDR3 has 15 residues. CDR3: CASSPGSLGANVLTF. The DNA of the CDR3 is TGTGCCAGCAGCCCGGGAAGCTTGGGGGCCAACGTCCTGACTTTC.

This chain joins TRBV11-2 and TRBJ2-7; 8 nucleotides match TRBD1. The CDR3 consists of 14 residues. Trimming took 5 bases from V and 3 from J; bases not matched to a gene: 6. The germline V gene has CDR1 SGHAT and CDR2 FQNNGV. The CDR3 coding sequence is TGTGCCAGCAGCCGTGACAGGGGATACTACGAGCAGTACTTC. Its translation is CASSRDRGYYEQYF.

The CDR3: CASSLGQGGIYGYTF. The CDR3 nucleotides read TGTGCCAGTAGTCTCGGACAGGGCGGGATCTATGGCTACACCTTC. This chain uses TRBV19 with TRBJ1-2; TRBD1 agrees at 8 bases. The trim removed 5 bases at V and 4 bases at J, leaving 9 bases unmatched. This CDR3 has 15 amino acids. In germline, CDR1 is LNHDA, CDR2 SQIVND (reference sequence).

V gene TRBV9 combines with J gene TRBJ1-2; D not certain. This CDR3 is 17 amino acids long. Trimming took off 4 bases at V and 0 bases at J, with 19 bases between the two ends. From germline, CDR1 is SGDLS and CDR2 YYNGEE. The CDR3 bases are TGTGCCAGCAGCCTCGCAGCCAAGGGTCCTTCTAACTATGGCTACACCTTC. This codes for CASSLAAKGPSNYGYTF.

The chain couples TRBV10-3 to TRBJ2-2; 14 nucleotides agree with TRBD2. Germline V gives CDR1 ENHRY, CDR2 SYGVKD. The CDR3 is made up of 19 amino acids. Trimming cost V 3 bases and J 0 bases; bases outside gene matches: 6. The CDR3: CAISDPGTSGGSNTGELFF. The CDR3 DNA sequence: TGTGCCATCAGTGATCCCGGGACTAGCGGGGGCTCGAACACCGGGGAGCTGTTTTTT.

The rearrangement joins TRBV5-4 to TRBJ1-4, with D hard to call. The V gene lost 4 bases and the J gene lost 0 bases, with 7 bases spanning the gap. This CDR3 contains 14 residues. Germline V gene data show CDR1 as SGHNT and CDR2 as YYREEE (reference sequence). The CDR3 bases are TGTGCCAGCAGCCTGGATACAACTAATGAAAAACTGTTTTTT. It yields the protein CASSLDTTNEKLFF.

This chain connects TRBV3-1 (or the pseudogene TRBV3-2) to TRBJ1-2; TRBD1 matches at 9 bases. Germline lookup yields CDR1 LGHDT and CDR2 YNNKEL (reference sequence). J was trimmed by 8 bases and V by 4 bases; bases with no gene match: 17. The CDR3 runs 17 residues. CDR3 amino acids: CASSLLWTGATFRGYTF. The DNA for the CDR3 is TGTGCCAGCAGCCTCCTGTGGACAGGGGCCACCTTCCGGGGCTACACCTTC.

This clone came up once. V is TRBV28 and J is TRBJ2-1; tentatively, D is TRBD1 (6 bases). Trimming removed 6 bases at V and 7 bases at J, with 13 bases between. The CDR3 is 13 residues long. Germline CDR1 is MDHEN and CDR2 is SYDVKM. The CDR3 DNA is TGTGCCAGCAGCAACAGGGATAAGAATGAGCAGTTCTTC. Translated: CASSNRDKNEQFF.

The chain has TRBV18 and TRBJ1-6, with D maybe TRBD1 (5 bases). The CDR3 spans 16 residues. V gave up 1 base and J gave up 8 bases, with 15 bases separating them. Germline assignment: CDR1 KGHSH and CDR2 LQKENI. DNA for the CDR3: TGTGCCAGCTCACCACAAACGAAGGGGTGGCATTCACCCCTCCACTTT. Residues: CASSPQTKGWHSPLHF.

The CDR3 spells CASSRGGEAEAFF. The CDR3 region has the DNA TGCGCCAGCAGCCGAGGGGGCGAGGCTGAAGCTTTCTTT. The V and J genes are TRBV5-1 and TRBJ1-1, with 7 bases matching TRBD1. The length of the CDR3 is 13 residues. J was trimmed by 6 bases and V by 4 bases; bases with no gene match: 6. Germline CDR1 SGHRS, CDR2 YFSETQ.